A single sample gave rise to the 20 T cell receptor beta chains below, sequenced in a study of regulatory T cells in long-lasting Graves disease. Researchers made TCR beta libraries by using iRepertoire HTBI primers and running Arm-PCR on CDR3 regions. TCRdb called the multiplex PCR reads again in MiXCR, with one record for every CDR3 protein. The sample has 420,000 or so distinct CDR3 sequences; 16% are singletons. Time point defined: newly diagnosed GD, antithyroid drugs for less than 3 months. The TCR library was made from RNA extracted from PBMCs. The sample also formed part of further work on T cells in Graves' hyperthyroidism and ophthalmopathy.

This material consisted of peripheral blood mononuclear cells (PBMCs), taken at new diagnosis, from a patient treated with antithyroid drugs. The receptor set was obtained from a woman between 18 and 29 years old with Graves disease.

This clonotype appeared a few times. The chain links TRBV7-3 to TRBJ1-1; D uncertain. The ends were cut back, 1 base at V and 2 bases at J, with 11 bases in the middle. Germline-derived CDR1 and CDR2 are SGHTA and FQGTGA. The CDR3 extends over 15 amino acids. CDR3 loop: CASSLISGRNTEAFF. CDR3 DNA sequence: TGTGCCAGCAGCTTAATCTCAGGCCGAAACACTGAAGCTTTCTTT.

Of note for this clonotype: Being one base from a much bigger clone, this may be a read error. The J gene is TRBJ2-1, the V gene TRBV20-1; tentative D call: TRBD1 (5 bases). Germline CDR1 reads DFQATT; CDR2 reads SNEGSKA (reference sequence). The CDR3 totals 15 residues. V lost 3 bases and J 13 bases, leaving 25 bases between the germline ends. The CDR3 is CSARGRAGREETQFF. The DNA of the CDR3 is TGCAGTGCTAGGGGAAGGGCAGGGCGAGAAGAGACCCAGTTCTTC.

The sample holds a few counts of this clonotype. The CDR3 DNA reads as TGTGCCAGCACCTCCGACGGAGAGCACAATGAGCAGTTCTTC. Its protein is CASTSDGEHNEQFF. The chain couples TRBV11-2 to TRBJ2-1; no clear D. From germline, CDR1 is SGHAT and CDR2 FQNNGV. This CDR3 has 14 amino acids. Trimming removed 7 bases at V and 5 bases at J, with 15 bases between. Combining the CDR3 with reference TRBV11-2 and TRBJ2-1 gives the whole variable domain EAGVAQSPRYKIIEKRQSVAFWCNPISGHATLYWYQQILGQGPKLLIQFQNNGVVDDSQLPKDRFSAERLKGVDSTLKIQPAKLEDSAVYLCASTSDGEHNEQFFGPGTRLTVL.

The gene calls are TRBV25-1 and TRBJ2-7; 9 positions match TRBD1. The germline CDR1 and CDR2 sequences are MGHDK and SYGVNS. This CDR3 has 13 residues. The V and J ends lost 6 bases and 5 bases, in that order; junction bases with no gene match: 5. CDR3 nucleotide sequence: TGTGCCAGCAGGGGGGACAGGGACCACGAGCAGTACTTC. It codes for CASRGDRDHEQYF.

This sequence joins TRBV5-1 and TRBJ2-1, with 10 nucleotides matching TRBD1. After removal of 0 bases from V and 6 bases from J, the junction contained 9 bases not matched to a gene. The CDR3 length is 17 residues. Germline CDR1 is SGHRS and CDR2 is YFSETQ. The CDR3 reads CASSLAPGQGSVNEQFF. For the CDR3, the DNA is TGCGCCAGCAGCTTGGCACCGGGACAGGGGTCAGTCAATGAGCAGTTCTTC. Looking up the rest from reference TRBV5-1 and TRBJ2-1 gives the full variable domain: KAGVTQTPRYLIKTRGQQVTLSCSPISGHRSVSWYQQTPGQGLQFLFEYFSETQRNKGNFPGRFSGRQFSNSRSEMNVSTLELGDSALYLCASSLAPGQGSVNEQFFGPGTRLTVL.

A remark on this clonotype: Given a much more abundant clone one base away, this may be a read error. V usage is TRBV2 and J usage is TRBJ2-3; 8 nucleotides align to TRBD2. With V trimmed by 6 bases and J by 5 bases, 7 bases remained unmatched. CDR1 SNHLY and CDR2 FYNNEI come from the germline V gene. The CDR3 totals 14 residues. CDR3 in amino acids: CASSPSGGIDTQYF. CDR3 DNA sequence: TGTGCCAGCAGCCCGAGCGGGGGCATAGATACGCAGTATTTT.

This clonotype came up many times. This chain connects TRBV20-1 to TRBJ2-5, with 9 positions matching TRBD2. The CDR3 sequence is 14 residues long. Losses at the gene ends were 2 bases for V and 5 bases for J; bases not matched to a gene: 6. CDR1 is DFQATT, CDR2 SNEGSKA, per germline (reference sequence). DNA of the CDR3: TGCAGTGCTAGACTCGGCGGGAGGGCCGAGACCCAGTACTTC. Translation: CSARLGGRAETQYF.

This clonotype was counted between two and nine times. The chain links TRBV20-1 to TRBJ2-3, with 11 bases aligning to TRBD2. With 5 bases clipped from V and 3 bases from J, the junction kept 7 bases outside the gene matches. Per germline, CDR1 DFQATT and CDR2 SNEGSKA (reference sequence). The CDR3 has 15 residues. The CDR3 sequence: CSASDSGRVTDTQYF. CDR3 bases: TGCAGTGCTTCGGATAGCGGGAGGGTAACAGATACGCAGTATTTT.

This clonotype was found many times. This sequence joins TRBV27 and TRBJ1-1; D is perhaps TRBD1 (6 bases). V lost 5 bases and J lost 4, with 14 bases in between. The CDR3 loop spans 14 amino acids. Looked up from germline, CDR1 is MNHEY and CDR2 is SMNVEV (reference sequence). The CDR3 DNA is TGTGCCAGCAGTCCGCTAACAGGGAGCACTGAAGCTTTCTTT. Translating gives CASSPLTGSTEAFF.

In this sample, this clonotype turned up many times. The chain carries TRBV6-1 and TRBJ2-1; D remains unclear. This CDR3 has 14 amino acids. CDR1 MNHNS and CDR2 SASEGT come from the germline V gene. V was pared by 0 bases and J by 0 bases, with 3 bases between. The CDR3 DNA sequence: TGTGCCAGCAGTGAAGCGTACTCCTACAATGAGCAGTTCTTC. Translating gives CASSEAYSYNEQFF.

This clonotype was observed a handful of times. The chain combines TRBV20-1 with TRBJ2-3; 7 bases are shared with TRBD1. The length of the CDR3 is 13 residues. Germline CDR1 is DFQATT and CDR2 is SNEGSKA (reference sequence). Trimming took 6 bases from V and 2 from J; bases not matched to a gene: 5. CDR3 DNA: TGCAGTGCCAGGGACAGAATCACAGATACGCAGTATTTT. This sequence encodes CSARDRITDTQYF.

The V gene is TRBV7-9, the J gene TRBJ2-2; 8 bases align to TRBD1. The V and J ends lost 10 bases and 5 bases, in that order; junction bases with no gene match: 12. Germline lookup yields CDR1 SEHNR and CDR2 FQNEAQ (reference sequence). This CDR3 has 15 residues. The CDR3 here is CAIMTPGQATGELFF. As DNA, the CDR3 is TGTGCCATTATGACACCGGGACAGGCAACCGGGGAGCTGTTTTTT.

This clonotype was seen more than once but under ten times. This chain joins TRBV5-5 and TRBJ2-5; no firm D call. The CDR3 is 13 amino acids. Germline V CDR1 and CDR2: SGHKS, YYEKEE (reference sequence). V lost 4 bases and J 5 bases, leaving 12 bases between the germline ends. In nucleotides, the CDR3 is TGTGCCAGCAGCCTTGGGTTTATGGAGACCCAGTACTTC. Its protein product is CASSLGFMETQYF.

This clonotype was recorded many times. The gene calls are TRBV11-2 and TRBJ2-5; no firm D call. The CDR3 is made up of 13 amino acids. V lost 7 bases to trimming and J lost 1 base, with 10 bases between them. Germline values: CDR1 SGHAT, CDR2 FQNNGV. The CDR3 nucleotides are TGTGCCAGCAATTCCCAATTCCAAGAGACCCAGTACTTC. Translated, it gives CASNSQFQETQYF.

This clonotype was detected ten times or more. CDR3 nucleotide sequence: TGTGCCAGCAGCTTAGGACGTGGACAGGGTGGTGCAGATACGCAGTATTTT. This encodes CASSLGRGQGGADTQYF. The rearrangement links TRBV11-2 to TRBJ2-3, with 8 bases aligning to TRBD1. Germline trimming cut 1 base from V and 4 bases from J; bases unmatched to any gene: 10. Germline V gene lookup returns CDR1 SGHAT and CDR2 FQNNGV. The CDR3 is made up of 17 amino acids. Looking up the rest from reference TRBV11-2 and TRBJ2-3 gives the full variable domain: EAGVAQSPRYKIIEKRQSVAFWCNPISGHATLYWYQQILGQGPKLLIQFQNNGVVDDSQLPKDRFSAERLKGVDSTLKIQPAKLEDSAVYLCASSLGRGQGGADTQYFGPGTRLTVL.

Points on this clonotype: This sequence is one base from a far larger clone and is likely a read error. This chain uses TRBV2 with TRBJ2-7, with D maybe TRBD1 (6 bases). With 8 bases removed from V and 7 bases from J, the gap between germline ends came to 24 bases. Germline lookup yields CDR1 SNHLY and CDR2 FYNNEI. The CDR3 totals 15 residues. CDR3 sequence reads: CASGASDSSYNEQYF. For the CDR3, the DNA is TGTGCCAGCGGAGCCTCGGACAGCTCCTACAATGAGCAGTACTTC.

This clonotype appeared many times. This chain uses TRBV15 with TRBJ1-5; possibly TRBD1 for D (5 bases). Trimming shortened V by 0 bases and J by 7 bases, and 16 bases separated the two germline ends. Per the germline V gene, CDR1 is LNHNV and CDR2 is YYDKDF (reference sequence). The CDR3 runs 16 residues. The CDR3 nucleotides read TGTGCCACCAGCAGAGATCGGGGGGGACTCTGGCAGCCCCAGCATTTT. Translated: CATSRDRGGLWQPQHF.

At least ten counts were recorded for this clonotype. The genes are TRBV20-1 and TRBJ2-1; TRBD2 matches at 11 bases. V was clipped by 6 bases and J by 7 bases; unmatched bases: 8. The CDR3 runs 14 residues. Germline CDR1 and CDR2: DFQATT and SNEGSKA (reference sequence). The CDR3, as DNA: TGCAGTGCGGAAATTAGCGGGAGGGGGAATGAGCAGTTCTTC. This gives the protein CSAEISGRGNEQFF.

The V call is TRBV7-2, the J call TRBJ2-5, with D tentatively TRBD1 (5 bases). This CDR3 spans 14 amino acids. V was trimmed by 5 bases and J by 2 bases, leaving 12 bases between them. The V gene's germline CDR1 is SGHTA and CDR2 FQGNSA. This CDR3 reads CASSQGHTQETQYF. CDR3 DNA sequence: TGTGCCAGCAGCCAAGGACACACGCAAGAGACCCAGTACTTC. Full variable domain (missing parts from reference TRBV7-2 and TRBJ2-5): GAGVSQSPSNKVTEKGKDVELRCDPISGHTALYWYRQSLGQGLEFLIYFQGNSAPDKSGLPSDRFSAERTGGSVSTLTIQRTQQEDSAVYLCASSQGHTQETQYFGPGTRLLVL.

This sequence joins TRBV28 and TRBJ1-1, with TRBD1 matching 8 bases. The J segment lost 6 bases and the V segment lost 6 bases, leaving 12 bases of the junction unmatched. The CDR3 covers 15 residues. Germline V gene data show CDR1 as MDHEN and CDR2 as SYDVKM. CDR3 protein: CASRPETGAHPEAFF. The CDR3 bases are TGTGCCAGCAGGCCAGAGACAGGGGCGCATCCTGAAGCTTTCTTT.